The TCR beta chain under discussion was sequenced for a study of T-cell memory formation after mild COVID-19. Study context: TCR clusters were mostly donor specific.

This clonotype appeared once. Using constant-segment primers, 5'RACE produced TCR alpha and TCR beta cDNA libraries carrying sample barcodes and UMIs. In TCRdb, the 5' RACE reads were re-called with MiXCR into one record per CDR3 protein. Among nearly 5,000 distinct CDR3 sequences listed, under 55% were seen once. The length of the CDR3 is 12 residues. Germline assignment: CDR1 SEHNR and CDR2 FQNEAQ (reference sequence). V dropped 0 bases and J dropped 6 bases, with 6 bases sitting between them. Sequences were obtained from PBMCs or a T cell subset sorted from them (not recorded which). The chain is built from TRBV7-9 and TRBJ2-7; D unclear. This receptor was obtained from an adult who had mild COVID-19 (a few samples of this study predate the infection). Cell type and time point are not known. The CDR3 coding sequence is TGTGCCAGCAGCTTAGCCACCAGCGAGCAGTACTTC. Translation gives CASSLATSEQYF. Together with reference TRBV7-9 and TRBJ2-7, the CDR3 gives the full variable domain: DTGVSQNPRHKITKRGQNVTFRCDPISEHNRLYWYRQTLGQGPEFLTYFQNEAQLEKSRLLSDRFSAERPKGSFSTLEIQRTEQGDSAMYLCASSLATSEQYFGPGTRLTVT.